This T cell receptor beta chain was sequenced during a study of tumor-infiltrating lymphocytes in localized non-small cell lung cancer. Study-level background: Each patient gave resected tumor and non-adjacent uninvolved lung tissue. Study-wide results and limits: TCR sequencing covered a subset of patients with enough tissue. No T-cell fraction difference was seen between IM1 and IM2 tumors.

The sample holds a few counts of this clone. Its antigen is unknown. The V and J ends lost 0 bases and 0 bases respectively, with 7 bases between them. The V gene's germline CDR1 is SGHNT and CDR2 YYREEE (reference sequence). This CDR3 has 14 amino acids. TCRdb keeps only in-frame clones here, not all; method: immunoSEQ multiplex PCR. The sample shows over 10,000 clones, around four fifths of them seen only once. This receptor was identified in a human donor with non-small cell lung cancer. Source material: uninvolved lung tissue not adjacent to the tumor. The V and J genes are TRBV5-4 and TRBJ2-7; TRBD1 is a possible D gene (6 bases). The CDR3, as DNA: TGTGCCAGCAGCTTGGGACAGGACTCCTACGAGCAGTACTTC. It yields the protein CASSLGQDSYEQYF.